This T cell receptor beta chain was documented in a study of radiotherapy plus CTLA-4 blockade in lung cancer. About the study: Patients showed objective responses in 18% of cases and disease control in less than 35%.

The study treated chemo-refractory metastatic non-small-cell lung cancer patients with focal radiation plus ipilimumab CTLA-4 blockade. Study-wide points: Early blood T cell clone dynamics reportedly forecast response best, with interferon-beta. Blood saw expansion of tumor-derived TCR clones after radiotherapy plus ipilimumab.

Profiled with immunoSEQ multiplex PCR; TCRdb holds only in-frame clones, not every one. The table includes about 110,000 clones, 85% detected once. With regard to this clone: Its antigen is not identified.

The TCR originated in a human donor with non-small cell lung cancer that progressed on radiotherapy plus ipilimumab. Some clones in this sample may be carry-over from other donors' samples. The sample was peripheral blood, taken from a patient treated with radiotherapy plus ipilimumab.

CDR3 region: CASSGTGFAQPQHF. The CDR3 DNA sequence: TGTGCCAGTAGTGGTACAGGGTTCGCTCAGCCCCAGCATTTT. This chain connects TRBV19 to TRBJ1-5; D might be TRBD1 (6 bases). The CDR3 runs to 14 residues. V was cut by 5 bases and J by 6 bases, with 14 bases left in between. Germline CDR1 is LNHDA and CDR2 is SQIVND (reference sequence).